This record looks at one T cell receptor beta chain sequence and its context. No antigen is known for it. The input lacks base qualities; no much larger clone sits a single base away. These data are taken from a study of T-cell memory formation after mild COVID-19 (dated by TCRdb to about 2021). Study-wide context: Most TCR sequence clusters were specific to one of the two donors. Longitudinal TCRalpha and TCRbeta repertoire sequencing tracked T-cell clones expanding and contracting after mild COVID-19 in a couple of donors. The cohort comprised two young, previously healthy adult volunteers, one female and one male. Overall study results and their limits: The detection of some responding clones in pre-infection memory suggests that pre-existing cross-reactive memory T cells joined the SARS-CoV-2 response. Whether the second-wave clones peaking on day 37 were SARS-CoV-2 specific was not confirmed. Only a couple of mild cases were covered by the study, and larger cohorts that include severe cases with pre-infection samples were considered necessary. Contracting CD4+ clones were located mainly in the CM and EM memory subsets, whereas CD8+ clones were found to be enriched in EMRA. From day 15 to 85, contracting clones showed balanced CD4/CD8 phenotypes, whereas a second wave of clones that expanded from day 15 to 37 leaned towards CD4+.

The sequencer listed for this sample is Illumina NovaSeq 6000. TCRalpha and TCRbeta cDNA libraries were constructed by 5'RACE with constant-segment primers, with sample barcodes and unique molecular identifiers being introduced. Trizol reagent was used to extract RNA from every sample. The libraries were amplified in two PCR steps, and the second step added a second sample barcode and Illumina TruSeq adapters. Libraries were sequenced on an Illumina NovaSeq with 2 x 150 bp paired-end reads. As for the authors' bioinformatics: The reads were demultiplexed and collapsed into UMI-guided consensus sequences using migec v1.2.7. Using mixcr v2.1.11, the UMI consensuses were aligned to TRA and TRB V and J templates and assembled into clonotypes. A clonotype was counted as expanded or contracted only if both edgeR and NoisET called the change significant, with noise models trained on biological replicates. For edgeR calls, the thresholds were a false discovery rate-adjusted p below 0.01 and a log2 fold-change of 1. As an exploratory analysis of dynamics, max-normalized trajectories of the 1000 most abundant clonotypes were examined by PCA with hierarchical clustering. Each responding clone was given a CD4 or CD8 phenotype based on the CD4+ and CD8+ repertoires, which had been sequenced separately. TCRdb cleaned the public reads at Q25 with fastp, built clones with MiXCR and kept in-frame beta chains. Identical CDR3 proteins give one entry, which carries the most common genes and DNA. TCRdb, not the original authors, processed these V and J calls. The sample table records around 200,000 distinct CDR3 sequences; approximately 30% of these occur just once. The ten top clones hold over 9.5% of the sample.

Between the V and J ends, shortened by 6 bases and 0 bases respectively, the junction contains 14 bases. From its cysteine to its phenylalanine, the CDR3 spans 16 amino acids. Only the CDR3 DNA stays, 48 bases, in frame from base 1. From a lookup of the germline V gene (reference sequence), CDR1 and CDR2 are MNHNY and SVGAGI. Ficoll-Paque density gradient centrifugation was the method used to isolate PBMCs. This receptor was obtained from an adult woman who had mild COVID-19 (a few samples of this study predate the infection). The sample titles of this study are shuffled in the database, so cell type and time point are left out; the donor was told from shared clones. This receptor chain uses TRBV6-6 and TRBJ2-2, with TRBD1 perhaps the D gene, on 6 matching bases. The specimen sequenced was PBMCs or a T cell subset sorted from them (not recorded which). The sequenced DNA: TGTGCCAGCAGCCACTCACAGGGAACGAACACCGGGGAGCTGTTTTTT. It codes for CASSHSQGTNTGELFF.